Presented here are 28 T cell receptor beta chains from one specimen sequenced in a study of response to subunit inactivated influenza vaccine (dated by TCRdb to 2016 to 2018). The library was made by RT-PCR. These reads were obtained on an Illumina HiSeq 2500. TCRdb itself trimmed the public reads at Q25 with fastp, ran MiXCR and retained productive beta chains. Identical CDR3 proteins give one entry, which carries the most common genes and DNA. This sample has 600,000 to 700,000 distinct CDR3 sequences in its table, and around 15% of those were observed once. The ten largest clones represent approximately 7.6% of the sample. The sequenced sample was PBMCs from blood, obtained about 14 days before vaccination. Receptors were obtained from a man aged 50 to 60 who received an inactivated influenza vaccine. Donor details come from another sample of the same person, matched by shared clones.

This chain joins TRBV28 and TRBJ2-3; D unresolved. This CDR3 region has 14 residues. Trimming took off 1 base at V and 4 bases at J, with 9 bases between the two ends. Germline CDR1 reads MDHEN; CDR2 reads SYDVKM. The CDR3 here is CASSLYPDADTQYF. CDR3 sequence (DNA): TGTGCCAGCAGTTTATACCCAGACGCAGATACGCAGTATTTT.

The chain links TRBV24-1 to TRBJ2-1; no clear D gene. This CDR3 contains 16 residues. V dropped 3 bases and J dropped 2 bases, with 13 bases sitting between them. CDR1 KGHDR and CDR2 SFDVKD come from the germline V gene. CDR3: CATSDMSRGAYNEQFF. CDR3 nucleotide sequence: TGTGCCACCAGTGATATGTCTCGCGGAGCCTACAATGAGCAGTTCTTC.

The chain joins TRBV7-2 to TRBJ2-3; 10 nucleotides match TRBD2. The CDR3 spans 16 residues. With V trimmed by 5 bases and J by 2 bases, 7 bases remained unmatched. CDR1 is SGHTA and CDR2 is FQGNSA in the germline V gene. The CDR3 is CASSLRAGGITDTQYF. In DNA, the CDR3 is TGTGCCAGCAGCCTCCGAGCGGGGGGGATCACAGATACGCAGTATTTT. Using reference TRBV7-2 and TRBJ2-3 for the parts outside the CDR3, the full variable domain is GAGVSQSPSNKVTEKGKDVELRCDPISGHTALYWYRQSLGQGLEFLIYFQGNSAPDKSGLPSDRFSAERTGGSVSTLTIQRTQQEDSAVYLCASSLRAGGITDTQYFGPGTRLTVL.

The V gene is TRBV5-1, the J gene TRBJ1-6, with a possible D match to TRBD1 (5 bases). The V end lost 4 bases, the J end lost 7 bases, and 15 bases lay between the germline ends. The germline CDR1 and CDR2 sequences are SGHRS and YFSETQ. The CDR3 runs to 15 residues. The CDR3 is CASSIGTYLNSPLHF. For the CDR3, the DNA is TGCGCCAGCAGCATCGGGACTTATTTAAATTCACCCCTCCACTTT.

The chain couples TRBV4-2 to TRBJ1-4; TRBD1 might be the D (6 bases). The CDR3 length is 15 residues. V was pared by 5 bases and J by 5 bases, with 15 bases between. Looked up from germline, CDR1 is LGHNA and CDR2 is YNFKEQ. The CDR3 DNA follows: TGTGCCAGCAGCGAAACAGGGCCCGTAAATGAAAAACTGTTTTTT. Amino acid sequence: CASSETGPVNEKLFF.

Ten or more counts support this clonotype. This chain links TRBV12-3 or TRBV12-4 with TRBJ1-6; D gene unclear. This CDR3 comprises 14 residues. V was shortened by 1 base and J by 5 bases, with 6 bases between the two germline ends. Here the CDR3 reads CASSLEGNNSPLHF. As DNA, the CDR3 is TGTGCCAGCAGTTTAGAGGGAAATAATTCACCCCTCCACTTT.

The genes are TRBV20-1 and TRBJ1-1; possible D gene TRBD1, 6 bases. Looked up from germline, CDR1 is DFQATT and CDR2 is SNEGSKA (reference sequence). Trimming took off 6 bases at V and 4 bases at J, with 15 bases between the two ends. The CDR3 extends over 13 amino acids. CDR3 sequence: CSAPLGGGTEAFF. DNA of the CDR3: TGCAGTGCCCCTCTGGGGGGCGGCACTGAAGCTTTCTTT.

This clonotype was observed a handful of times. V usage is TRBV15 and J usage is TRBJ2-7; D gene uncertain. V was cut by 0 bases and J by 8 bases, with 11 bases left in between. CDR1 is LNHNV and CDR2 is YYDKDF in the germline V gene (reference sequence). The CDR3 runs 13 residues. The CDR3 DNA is TGTGCCACCAGCAGAGATCCCGTGCGCCAGCAGTACTTC. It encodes CATSRDPVRQQYF.

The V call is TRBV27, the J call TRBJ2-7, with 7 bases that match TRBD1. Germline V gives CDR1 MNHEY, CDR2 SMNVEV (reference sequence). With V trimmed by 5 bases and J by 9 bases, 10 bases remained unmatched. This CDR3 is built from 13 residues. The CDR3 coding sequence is TGTGCCAGCAGTCCGTGGACAGGAACGGGGCAGTACTTC. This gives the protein CASSPWTGTGQYF.

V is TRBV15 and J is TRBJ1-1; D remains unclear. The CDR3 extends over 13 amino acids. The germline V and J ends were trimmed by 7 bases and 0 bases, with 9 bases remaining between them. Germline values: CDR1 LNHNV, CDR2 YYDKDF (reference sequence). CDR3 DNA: TGTGCCACCAACTCATGGATGAACACTGAAGCTTTCTTT. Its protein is CATNSWMNTEAFF. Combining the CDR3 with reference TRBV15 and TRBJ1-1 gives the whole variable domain DAMVIQNPRYQVTQFGKPVTLSCSQTLNHNVMYWYQQKSSQAPKLLFHYYDKDFNNEADTPDNFQSRRPNTSFCFLDIRSPGLGDTAMYLCATNSWMNTEAFFGQGTRLTVV.

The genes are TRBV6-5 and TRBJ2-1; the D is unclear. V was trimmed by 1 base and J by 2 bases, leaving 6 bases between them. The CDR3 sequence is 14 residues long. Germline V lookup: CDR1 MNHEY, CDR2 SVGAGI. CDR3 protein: CASSYLAPYNEQFF. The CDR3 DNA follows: TGTGCCAGCAGTTACTTAGCTCCCTACAATGAGCAGTTCTTC.

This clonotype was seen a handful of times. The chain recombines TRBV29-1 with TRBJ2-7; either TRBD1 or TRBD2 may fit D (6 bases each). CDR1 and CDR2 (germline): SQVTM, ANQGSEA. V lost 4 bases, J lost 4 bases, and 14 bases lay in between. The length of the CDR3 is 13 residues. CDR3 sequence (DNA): TGCAGCGTTGTAGAGGGGGGCTCATACGAGCAGTACTTC. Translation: CSVVEGGSYEQYF.

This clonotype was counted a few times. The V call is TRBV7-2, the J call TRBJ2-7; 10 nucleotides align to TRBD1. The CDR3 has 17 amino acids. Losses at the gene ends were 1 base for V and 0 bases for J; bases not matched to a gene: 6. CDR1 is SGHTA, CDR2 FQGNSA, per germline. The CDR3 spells CASSLGVTGGTSYEQYF. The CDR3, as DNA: TGTGCCAGCAGCTTAGGGGTGACAGGGGGCACCTCCTACGAGCAGTACTTC.

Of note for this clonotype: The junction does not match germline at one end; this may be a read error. CDR3 residues: CASSPSGLAGVETQYF. For the CDR3, the DNA is TGTGCCAGCTCACCGTCGGGACTAGCGGGAGTAGAGACCCAGTATTTC. The chain couples TRBV18 to TRBJ2-5; 14 nucleotides agree with TRBD2. The CDR3 loop spans 16 amino acids. Germline CDR1 KGHSH, CDR2 LQKENI.

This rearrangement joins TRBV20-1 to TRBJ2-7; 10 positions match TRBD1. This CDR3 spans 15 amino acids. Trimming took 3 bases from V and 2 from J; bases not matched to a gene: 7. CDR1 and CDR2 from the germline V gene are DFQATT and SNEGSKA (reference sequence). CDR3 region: CSARDRDRGTYEQYF. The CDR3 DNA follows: TGCAGTGCTAGGGACCGGGACAGGGGTACCTACGAGCAGTACTTC.

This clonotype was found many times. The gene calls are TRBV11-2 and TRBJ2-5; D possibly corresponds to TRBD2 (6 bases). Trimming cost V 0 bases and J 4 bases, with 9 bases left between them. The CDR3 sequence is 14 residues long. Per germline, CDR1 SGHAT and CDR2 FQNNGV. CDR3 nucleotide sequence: TGTGCCAGCAGCTTAGAGTTCGGGGGAGAGACCCAGTACTTC. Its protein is CASSLEFGGETQYF.

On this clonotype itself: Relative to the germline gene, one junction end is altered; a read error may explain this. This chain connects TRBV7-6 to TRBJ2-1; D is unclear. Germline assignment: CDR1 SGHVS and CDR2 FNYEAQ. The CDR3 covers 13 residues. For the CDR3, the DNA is TGTGCCAGCAGCTTAGAGGGTGGGAATGGGCAGTTCTTC. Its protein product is CASSLEGGNGQFF.

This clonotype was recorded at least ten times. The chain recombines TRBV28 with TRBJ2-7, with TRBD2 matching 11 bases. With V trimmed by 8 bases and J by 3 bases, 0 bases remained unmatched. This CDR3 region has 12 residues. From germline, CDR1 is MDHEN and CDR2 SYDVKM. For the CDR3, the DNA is TGTGCCAGCGGGACTAGCGGCTACGAGCAGTACTTC. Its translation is CASGTSGYEQYF.

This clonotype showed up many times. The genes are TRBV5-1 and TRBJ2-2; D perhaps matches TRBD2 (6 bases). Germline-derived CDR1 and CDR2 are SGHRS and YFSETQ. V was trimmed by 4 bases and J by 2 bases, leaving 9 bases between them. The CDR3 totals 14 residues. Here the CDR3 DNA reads TGCGCCAGCAGCCGGGACTCTAACACCGGGGAGCTGTTTTTT. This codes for CASSRDSNTGELFF.

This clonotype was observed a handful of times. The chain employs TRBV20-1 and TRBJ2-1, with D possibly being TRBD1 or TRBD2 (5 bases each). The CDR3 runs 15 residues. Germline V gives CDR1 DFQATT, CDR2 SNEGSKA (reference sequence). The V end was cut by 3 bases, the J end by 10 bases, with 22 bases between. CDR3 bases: TGCAGTGCTAGGAGTGGGGACCCCCCCTCTGGGGAGCAGTTCTTC. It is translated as CSARSGDPPSGEQFF.

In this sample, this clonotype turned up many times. The CDR3 spells CASSLAEDSPLHF. In nucleotides, the CDR3 is TGCGCCAGCAGCTTGGCCGAGGATTCACCCCTCCACTTT. The chain employs TRBV5-1 and TRBJ1-6; D remains ambiguous. There are 13 residues in the CDR3. The V end was cut by 0 bases, the J end by 8 bases, with 6 bases between. Germline V gene sequence: CDR1 SGHRS, CDR2 YFSETQ.

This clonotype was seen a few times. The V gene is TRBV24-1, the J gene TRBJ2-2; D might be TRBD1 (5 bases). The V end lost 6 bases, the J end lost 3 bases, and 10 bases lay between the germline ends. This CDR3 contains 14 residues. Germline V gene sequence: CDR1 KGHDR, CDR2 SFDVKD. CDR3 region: CATSKQGDTGELFF. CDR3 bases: TGTGCCACCAGTAAGCAGGGTGACACCGGGGAGCTGTTTTTT.

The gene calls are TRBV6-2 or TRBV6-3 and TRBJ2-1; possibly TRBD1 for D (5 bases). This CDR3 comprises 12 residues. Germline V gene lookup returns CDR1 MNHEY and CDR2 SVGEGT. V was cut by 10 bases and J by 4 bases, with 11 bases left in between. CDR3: CATQYRYNEQFF. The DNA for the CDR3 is TGTGCCACCCAGTACAGGTACAATGAGCAGTTCTTC.

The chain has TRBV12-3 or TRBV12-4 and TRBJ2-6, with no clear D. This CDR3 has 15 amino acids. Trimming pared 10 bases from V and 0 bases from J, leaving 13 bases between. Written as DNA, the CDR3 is TGTGCCACCTCTGAGGCGCTCTCTGGGGCCAACGTCCTGACTTTC. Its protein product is CATSEALSGANVLTF.

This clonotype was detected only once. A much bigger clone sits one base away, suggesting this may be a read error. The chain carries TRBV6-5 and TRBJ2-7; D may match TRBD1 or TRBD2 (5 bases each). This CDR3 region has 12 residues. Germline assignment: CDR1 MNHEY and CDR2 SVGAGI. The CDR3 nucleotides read TGTGCCAGCAGTTACGGGGGATACGAGCAGCACTTC. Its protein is CASSYGGYEQHF.

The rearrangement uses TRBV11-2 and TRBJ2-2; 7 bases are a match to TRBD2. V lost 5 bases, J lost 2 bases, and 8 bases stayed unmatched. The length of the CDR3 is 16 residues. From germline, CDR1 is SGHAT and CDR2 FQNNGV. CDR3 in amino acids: CASSRRGRGNTGELFF. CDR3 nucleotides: TGTGCCAGCAGCCGCCGGGGGAGGGGAAACACCGGGGAGCTGTTTTTT.

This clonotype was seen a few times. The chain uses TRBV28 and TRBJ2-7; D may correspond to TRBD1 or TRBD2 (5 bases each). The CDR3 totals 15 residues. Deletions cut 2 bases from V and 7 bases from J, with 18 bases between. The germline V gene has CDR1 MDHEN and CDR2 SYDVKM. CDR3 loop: CASSLRDPGSVEQYF. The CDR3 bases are TGTGCCAGCAGTTTAAGGGACCCAGGGTCCGTGGAGCAGTACTTC.

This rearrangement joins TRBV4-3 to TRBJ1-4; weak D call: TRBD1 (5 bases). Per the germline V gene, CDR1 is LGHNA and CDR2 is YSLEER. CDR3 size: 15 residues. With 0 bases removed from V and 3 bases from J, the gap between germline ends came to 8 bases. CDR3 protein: CASSQDWGSNEKLFF. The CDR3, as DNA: TGCGCCAGCAGCCAAGACTGGGGCTCTAATGAAAAACTGTTTTTT.